The source of this T cell receptor (beta chain) is a study of identical twins. This clonotype was counted between two and nine times. TCRdb itself ran the 5' RACE reads through MiXCR, one entry per CDR3 protein. The sample lists about 720,000 distinct CDR3 sequences; roughly 20% were seen once. The germline CDR1 and CDR2 sequences are LGHDT and YNNKEL (reference sequence). The CDR3 extends over 15 amino acids. The V gene lost 2 bases and the J gene lost 4 bases, with 14 bases spanning the gap. These same data were also listed under a study on T cells expressing NK-cell markers. That report notes: TCR beta repertoires came from sorted CD3+CD56+NKG2C+, CD3+CD56+NKG2C- and CD3+CD56-NKG2C+ T cells.

The material sequenced was PBMCs. This receptor was taken from a woman aged 18-30 years in good health. This rearrangement joins TRBV3-1 to TRBJ1-2; perhaps TRBD1 as D (5 bases). CDR3 in amino acids: CASSQNTDRIYGYTF. In DNA form, the CDR3 reads TGTGCCAGCAGCCAAAATACAGACAGAATCTATGGCTACACCTTC. The full variable domain, rest sourced from reference TRBV3-1 and TRBJ1-2, is DTAVSQTPKYLVTQMGNDKSIKCEQNLGHDTMYWYKQDSKKFLKIMFSYNNKELIINETVPNRFSPKSPDKAHLNLHINSLELGDSAVYFCASSQNTDRIYGYTFGSGTRLTVV.